The clone carrying this TCR beta chain was seen a single time. The record originates from a study of OX40 agonist ivuxolimab in advanced cancers. As for the study in general: The study treated patients with ivuxolimab, an agonistic anti-OX40 (CD134) antibody. While on treatment, patients had intravenous ivuxolimab at 0.01 to 10 mg/kg every 2 weeks.

CDR3 length: 11 amino acids. V lost 7 bases and J lost 7, with 10 bases in between. In germline, CDR1 is SGDLS, CDR2 YYNGEE. TCRdb's copy holds only in-frame clones and misses some; the assay was immunoSEQ multiplex PCR. This sample has about 83,000 clones, with 85% found just once. This specimen consisted of CD4+ or CD8+ T cells sorted from blood, obtained in a trial of the OX40 agonist ivuxolimab. V and J are TRBV9 and TRBJ2-3, with D unresolved. This TCR derives from an adult with an advanced solid tumor such as melanoma, head and neck, liver or kidney cancer. In DNA, the CDR3 is TGTGCCAGCGGTGGGGATCATACGCAGTATTTT. Protein product: CASGGDHTQYF.